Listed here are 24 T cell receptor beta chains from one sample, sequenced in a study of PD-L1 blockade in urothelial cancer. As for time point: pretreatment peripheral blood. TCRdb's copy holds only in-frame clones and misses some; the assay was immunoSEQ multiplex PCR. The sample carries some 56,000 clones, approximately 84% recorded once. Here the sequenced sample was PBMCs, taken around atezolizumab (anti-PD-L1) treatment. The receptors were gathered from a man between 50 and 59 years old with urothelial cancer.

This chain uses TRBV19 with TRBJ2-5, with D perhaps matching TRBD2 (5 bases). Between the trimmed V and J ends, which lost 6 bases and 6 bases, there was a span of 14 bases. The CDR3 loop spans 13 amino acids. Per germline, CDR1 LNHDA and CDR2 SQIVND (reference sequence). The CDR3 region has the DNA TGTGCCAGTAGCGGATCGGGGTTTAAGACCCAGTACTTC. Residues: CASSGSGFKTQYF.

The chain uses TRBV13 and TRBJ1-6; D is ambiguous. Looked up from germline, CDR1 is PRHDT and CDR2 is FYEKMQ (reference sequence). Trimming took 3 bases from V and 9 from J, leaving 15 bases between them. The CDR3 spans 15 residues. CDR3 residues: CASSLGPFGVSPLHF. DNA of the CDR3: TGTGCCAGCAGCTTGGGTCCGTTCGGGGTTTCACCCCTCCACTTT. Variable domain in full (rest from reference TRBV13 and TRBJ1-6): AAGVIQSPRHLIKEKRETATLKCYPIPRHDTVYWYQQGPGQDPQFLISFYEKMQSDKGSIPDRFSAQQFSDYHSELNMSSLELGDSALYFCASSLGPFGVSPLHFGNGTRLTVT.

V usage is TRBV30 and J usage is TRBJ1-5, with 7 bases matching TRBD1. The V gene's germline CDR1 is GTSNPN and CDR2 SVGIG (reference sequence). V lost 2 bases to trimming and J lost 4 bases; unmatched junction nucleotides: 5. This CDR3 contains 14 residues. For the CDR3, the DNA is TGTGCCTGGAGTAGACAGGGTACAAATCAGCCCCAGCATTTT. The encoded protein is CAWSRQGTNQPQHF.

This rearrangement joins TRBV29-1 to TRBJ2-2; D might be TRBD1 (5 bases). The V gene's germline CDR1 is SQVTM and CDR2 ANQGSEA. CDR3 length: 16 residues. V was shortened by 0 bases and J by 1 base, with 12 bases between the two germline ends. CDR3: CSVEEFETENTGELFF. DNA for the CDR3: TGCAGCGTTGAAGAATTTGAGACAGAGAACACCGGGGAGCTGTTTTTT.

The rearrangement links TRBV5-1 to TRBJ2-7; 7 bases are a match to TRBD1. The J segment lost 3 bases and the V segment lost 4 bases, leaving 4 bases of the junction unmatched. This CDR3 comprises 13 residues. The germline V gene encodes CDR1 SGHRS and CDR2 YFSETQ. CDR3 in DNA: TGCGCCAGCAGCCCCGCAGGGGGCTACGAGCAGTACTTC. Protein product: CASSPAGGYEQYF. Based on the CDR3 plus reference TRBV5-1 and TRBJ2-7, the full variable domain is KAGVTQTPRYLIKTRGQQVTLSCSPISGHRSVSWYQQTPGQGLQFLFEYFSETQRNKGNFPGRFSGRQFSNSRSEMNVSTLELGDSALYLCASSPAGGYEQYFGPGTRLTVT.

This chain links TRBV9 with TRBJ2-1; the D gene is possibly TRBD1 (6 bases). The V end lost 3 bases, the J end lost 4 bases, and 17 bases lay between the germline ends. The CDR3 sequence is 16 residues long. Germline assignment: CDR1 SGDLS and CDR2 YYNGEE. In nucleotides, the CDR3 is TGTGCCAGCAGCGACCCGTCGCAGGGGACATACAATGAGCAGTTCTTC. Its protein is CASSDPSQGTYNEQFF.

CDR3 sequence: CASRAEPGLAGKIKFF. The DNA of the CDR3 is TGTGCCAGCAGAGCTGAGCCGGGACTAGCGGGAAAAATAAAGTTCTTC. The genes are TRBV2 and TRBJ2-1; 13 bases fit TRBD2. This CDR3 has 16 residues. Germline V lookup: CDR1 SNHLY, CDR2 FYNNEI. V dropped 6 bases and J dropped 14; count of bases not matched to a gene: 16.

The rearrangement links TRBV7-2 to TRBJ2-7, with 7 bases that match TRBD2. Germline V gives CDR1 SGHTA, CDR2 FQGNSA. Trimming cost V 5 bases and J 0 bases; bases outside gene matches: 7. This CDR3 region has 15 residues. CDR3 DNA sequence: TGTGCCAGCAGCCCGAACAGCGGGAACTCCTACGAGCAGTACTTC. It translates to CASSPNSGNSYEQYF.

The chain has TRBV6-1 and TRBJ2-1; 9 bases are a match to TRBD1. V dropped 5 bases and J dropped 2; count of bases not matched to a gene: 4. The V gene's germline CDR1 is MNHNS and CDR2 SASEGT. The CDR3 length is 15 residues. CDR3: CASSKTGGAYNEQFF. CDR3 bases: TGTGCCAGCAGTAAAACAGGGGGCGCCTACAATGAGCAGTTCTTC.

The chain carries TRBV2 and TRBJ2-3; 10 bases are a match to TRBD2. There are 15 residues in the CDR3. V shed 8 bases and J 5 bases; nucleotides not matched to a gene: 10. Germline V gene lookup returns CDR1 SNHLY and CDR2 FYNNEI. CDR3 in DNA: TGTGCCAGCGCGTTCCTAGCGGGGGCTCAAGATACGCAGTATTTT. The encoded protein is CASAFLAGAQDTQYF. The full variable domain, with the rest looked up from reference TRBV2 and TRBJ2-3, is EPEVTQTPSHQVTQMGQEVILRCVPISNHLYFYWYRQILGQKVEFLVSFYNNEISEKSEIFDDQFSVERPDGSNFTLKIRSTKLEDSAMYFCASAFLAGAQDTQYFGPGTRLTVL.

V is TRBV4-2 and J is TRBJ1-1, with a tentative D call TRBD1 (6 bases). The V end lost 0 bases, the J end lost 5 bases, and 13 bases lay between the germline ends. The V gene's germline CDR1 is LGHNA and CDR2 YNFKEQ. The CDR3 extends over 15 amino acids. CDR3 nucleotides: TGTGCCAGCAGCCAAGATTCCCAGGGGCGGACTGAAGCTTTCTTT. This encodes CASSQDSQGRTEAFF.

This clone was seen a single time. The DNA for the CDR3 is TGTGCCAGTAACAACGCTGGCAATCAGCCCCAGCATTTT. Protein product: CASNNAGNQPQHF. V gene TRBV19 combines with J gene TRBJ1-5, with unresolved D. V was pared by 7 bases and J by 2 bases, with 9 bases between. Germline CDR1 reads LNHDA; CDR2 reads SQIVND (reference sequence). There are 13 residues in the CDR3.

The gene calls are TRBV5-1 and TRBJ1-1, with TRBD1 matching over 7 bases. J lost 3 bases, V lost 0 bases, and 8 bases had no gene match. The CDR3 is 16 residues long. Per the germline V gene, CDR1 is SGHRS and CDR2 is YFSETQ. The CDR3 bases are TGCGCCAGCAGCTTGGCCTTAAGGGGGCCGGACACTGAAGCTTTCTTT. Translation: CASSLALRGPDTEAFF.

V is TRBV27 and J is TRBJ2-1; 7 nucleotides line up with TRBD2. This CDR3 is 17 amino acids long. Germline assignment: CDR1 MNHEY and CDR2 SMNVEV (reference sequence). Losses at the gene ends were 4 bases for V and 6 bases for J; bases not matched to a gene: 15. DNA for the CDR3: TGTGCCAGCAGTTCATTGGACTTCGGACTAGTTGTCAATGAGCAGTTCTTC. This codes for CASSSLDFGLVVNEQFF.

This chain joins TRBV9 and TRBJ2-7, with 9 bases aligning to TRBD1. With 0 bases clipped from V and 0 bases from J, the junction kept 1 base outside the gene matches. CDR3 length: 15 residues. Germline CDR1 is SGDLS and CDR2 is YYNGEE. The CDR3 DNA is TGTGCCAGCAGCGTAGCGGGACAGGGCTCCTACGAGCAGTACTTC. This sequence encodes CASSVAGQGSYEQYF.

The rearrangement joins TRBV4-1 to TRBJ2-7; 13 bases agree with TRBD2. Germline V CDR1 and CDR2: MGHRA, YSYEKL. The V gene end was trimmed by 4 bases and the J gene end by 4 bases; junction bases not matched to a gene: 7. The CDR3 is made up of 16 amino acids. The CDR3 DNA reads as TGCGCCAGCAGCCTGGGGACTAGCGGGATTGTTTACGAGCAGTACTTC. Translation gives CASSLGTSGIVYEQYF.

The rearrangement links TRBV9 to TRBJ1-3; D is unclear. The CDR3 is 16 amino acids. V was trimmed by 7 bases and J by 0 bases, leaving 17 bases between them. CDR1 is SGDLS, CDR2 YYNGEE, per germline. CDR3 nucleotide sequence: TGTGCCAGCGGGCCGAAGGATCCTATCTCTGGAAACACCATATATTTT. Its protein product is CASGPKDPISGNTIYF.

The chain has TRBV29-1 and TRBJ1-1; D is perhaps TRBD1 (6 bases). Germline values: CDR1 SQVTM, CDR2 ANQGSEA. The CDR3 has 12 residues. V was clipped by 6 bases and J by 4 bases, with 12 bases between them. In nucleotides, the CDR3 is TGCAGCGTCGCAGGGGCGGCCACTGAAGCTTTCTTT. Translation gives CSVAGAATEAFF. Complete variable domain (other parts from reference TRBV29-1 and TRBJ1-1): SAVISQKPSRDICQRGTSLTIQCQVDSQVTMMFWYRQQPGQSLTLIATANQGSEATYESGFVIDKFPISRPNLTFSTLTVSNMSPEDSSIYLCSVAGAATEAFFGQGTRLTVV.

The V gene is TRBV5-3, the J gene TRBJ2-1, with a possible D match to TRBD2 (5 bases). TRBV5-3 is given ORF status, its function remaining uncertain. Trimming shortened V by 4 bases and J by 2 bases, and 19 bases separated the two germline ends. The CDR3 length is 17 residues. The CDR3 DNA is TGTGCCAGAAGCCCTAGCCAAGACCCAAGGCCCTACAATGAGCAGTTCTTC. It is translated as CARSPSQDPRPYNEQFF.

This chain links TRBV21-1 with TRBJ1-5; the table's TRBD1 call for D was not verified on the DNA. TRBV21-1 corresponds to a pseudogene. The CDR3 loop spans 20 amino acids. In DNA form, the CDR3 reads TGTGCCAGCAGCAAAGCCCGAGGACAGGCCGCTAAGTTTAGCAATCAGCCCCAGCATTTT. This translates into CASSKARGQAAKFSNQPQHF.

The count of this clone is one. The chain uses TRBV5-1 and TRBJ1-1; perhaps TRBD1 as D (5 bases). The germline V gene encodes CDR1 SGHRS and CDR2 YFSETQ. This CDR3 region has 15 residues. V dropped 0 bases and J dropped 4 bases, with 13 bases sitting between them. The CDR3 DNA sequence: TGCGCCAGCAGCTTGGTGGGGAGCGGGGGCACTGAAGCTTTCTTT. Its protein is CASSLVGSGGTEAFF.

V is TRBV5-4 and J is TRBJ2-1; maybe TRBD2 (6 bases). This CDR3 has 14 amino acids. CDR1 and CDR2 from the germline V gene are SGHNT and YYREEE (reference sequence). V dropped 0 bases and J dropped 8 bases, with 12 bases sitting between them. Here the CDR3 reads CASSLVEGKHEQFF. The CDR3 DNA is TGTGCCAGCAGCTTGGTGGAGGGGAAGCATGAGCAGTTCTTC.

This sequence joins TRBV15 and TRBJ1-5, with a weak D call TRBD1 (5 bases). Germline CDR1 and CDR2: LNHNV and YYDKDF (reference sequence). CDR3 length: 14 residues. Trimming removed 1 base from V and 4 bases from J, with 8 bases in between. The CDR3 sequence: CATSRGGGNQPQHF. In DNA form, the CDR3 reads TGTGCCACCAGCAGAGGGGGGGGAAATCAGCCCCAGCATTTT.

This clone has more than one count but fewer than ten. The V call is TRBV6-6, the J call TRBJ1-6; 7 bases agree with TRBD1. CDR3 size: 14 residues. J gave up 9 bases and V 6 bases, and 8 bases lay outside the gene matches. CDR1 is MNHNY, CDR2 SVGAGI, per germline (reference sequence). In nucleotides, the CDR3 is TGTGCCAGCAGCTCCGGGACAGTAAGTTCACCCCTCCACTTT. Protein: CASSSGTVSSPLHF.